Shown below are 7 T cell receptor beta chains from a single sample sequenced in a study of cytomegalovirus exposure and HLA in healthy donors. Libraries were prepared by immunoSEQ multiplex PCR; TCRdb keeps only in-frame clonotypes and omits some of them. The data hold under 300,000 clones, with approximately 86% observed a single time. Sequenced: PBMCs. Receptor source: a woman aged 18-29 years in good health and CMV-seronegative.

This chain joins TRBV19 and TRBJ2-7, with 7 bases matching TRBD2. There are 15 residues in the CDR3. CDR1 LNHDA and CDR2 SQIVND come from the germline V gene (reference sequence). V dropped 6 bases and J dropped 4; count of bases not matched to a gene: 12. CDR3 protein: CASRGPWERGYEQYF. CDR3 bases: TGTGCCAGTAGGGGCCCCTGGGAGCGGGGTTACGAGCAGTACTTC.

The chain combines TRBV27 with TRBJ1-5; TRBD1 might be the D (6 bases). V dropped 3 bases and J dropped 0 bases, with 9 bases sitting between them. In germline, CDR1 is MNHEY, CDR2 SMNVEV (reference sequence). This CDR3 is built from 15 residues. DNA for the CDR3: TGTGCCAGCAGTTTTACAGGGCATAGCAATCAGCCCCAGCATTTT. Translating it yields CASSFTGHSNQPQHF.

V usage is TRBV7-6 and J usage is TRBJ1-1, with D perhaps matching TRBD1 (6 bases). This CDR3 is built from 13 residues. Trimming stripped 5 bases from V and 6 bases from J, with 13 bases between. The germline gives CDR1 SGHVS, CDR2 FNYEAQ. The CDR3 protein is CASSPRGGAEAFF. CDR3 DNA sequence: TGTGCCAGCAGCCCCAGGGGAGGGGCTGAAGCTTTCTTT.

This clone was seen once. The sample has other DNA sequences that encode this CDR3 too. The chain recombines TRBV13 with TRBJ1-2; 10 bases align to TRBD1. V was clipped by 5 bases and J by 8 bases; unmatched bases: 11. CDR1 is PRHDT, CDR2 FYEKMQ, per germline (reference sequence). This CDR3 is 15 amino acids long. The CDR3 sequence is CASSPRDRGIGGYTF. In DNA form, the CDR3 reads TGTGCCAGCAGCCCCCGGGACAGGGGAATTGGAGGCTACACCTTC.

This sequence joins TRBV9 and TRBJ1-1; D may be TRBD1 (6 bases). The CDR3 totals 14 residues. Germline CDR1 and CDR2: SGDLS and YYNGEE. V shed 2 bases and J shed 0 bases, with 8 bases lying between them. This chain's CDR3 is CASSVDRLNTEAFF. CDR3 coding DNA: TGTGCCAGCAGCGTCGACAGGTTGAACACTGAAGCTTTCTTT.

The V and J genes are TRBV28 and TRBJ2-7, with D unresolved. Germline V gives CDR1 MDHEN, CDR2 SYDVKM. This CDR3 has 17 residues. V was clipped by 5 bases and J by 0 bases, with 20 bases between them. In DNA form, the CDR3 reads TGTGCCAGCAGTACCAGTCTGTACACAGAATCCTCCTACGAGCAGTACTTC. Its protein product is CASSTSLYTESSYEQYF.

V is TRBV5-1 and J is TRBJ1-5; the D gene is possibly TRBD1 (5 bases). With 4 bases removed from V and 3 bases from J, the gap between germline ends came to 11 bases. CDR1 and CDR2 (germline): SGHRS, YFSETQ. There are 14 residues in the CDR3. The CDR3 sequence: CASSLGGVNQPQHF. The CDR3 bases are TGCGCCAGCAGCCTTGGGGGGGTCAATCAGCCCCAGCATTTT.